The rows below give T cell receptor beta chains drawn from one sample of a study of HIV-infected patients and healthy controls. TCRdb fed the 5' RACE reads into MiXCR, producing one record per CDR3 protein. The sample gives roughly 16,000 distinct CDR3 sequences, 5.5% of which show up once; 1.9% is in the top ten. What was sequenced was blood. All receptors come from an adult in good health. Each CDR3 is given with its conserved first and last residue. Each record gives: CDR3 length, J gene, clone size, V gene, CDR3 protein. Size is stated as how often the clone was seen (once, few, many) or a class if it is expanded.

17,TRBJ2-6,many,TRBV6-2/TRBV6-3,CASSYTRRGSGANVLTF
12,TRBJ2-3,medium-sized,TRBV10-3,CAISESTDTQYF
15,TRBJ1-6,many,TRBV6-5,CASSEGGSYNSPLHF
12,TRBJ1-2,many,TRBV10-3,CAISESIYGYTF
15,TRBJ2-1,many,TRBV20-1,CSARGTSGDYNEQFF
15,TRBJ2-1,medium-sized,TRBV5-6,CASSWGGHPYNEQFF
15,TRBJ2-5,many,TRBV5-1,CASSLVTRQAETQYF
14,TRBJ1-2,many,TRBV6-6,CASSPSTGGYGYTF
14,TRBJ2-5,many,TRBV7-6,CASSSLGGGETQYF
12,TRBJ1-6,few,TRBV2,CASRGTGSPLHF
17,TRBJ2-3,medium-sized,TRBV24-1,CATSDARLAGETDTQYF
16,TRBJ2-6,many,TRBV28,CASSRVPLSGANVLTF
17,TRBJ2-5,many,TRBV2,CASSVRYSGVIQETQYF